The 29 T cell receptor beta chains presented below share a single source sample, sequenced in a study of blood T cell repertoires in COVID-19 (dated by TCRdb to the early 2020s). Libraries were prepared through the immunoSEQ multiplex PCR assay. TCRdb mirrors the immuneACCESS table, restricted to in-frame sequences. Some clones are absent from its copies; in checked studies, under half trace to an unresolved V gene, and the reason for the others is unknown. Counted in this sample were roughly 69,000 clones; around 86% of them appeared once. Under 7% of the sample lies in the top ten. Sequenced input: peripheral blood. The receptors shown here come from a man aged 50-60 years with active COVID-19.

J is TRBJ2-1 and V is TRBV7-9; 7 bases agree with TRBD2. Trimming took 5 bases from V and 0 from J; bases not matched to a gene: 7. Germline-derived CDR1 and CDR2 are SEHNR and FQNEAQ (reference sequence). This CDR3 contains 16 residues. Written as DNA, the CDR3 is TGTGCCAGCAGCCCAAGCGGGACGCTCTCCTACAATGAGCAGTTCTTC. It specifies CASSPSGTLSYNEQFF.

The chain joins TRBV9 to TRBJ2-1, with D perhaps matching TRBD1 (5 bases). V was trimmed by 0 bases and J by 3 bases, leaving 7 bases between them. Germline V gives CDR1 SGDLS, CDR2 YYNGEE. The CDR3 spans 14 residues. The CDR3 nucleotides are TGTGCCAGCAGCGTAGCCAGGGACTACAATGAGCAGTTCTTC. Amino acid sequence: CASSVARDYNEQFF.

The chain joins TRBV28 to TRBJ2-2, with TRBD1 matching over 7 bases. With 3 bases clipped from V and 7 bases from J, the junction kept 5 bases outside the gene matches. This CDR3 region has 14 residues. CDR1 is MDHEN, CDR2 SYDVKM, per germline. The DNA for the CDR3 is TGTGCCAGCAGTTTGAACAGGGGAGTCGGGGAGCTGTTTTTT. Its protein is CASSLNRGVGELFF.

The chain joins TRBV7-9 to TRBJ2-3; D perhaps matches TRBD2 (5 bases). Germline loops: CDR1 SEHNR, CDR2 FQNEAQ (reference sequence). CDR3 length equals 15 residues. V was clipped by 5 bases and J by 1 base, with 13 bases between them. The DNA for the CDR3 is TGTGCCAGCAGCCCGGTGGGAGACGGCACAGATACGCAGTATTTT. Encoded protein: CASSPVGDGTDTQYF.

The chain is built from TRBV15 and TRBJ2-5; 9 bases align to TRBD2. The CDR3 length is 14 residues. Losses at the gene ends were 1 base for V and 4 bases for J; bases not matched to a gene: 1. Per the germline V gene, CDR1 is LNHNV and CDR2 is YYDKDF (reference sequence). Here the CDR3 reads CATSRVLAGETQYF. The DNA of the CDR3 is TGTGCCACCAGCAGAGTACTAGCGGGAGAGACCCAGTACTTC.

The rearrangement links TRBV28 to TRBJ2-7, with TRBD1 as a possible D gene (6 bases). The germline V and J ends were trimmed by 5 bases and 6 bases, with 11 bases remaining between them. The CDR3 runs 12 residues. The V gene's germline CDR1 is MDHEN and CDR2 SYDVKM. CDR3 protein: CASSLRGFEQYF. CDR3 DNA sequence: TGTGCCAGCAGTCTCAGGGGTTTCGAGCAGTACTTC.

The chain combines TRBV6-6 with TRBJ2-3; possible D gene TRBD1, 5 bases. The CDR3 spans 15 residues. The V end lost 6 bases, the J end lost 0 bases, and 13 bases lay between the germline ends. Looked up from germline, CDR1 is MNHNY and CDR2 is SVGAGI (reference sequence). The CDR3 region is CASRPTGISTDTQYF. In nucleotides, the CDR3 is TGTGCCAGCAGACCTACAGGCATAAGCACAGATACGCAGTATTTT.

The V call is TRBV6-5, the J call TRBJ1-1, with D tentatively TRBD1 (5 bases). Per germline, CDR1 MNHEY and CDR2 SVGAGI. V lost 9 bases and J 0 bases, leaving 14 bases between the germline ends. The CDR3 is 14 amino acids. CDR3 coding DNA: TGTGCCAGTAAGAAGCCAGGGATGAACACTGAAGCTTTCTTT. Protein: CASKKPGMNTEAFF.

The CDR3 protein is CASSLGSGGTNTEAFF. The CDR3 nucleotides are TGCGCCAGCAGCTTGGGGTCAGGGGGCACGAACACTGAAGCTTTCTTT. This chain uses TRBV5-1 with TRBJ1-1; TRBD1 matches at 8 bases. The CDR3 length is 16 residues. Germline-derived CDR1 and CDR2 are SGHRS and YFSETQ. The ends lost 0 bases at V and 1 base at J; junction bases unmatched: 5.

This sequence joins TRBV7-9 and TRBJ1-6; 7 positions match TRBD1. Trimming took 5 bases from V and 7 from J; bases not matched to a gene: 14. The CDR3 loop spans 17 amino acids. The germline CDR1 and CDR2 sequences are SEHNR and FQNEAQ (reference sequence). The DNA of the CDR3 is TGTGCCAGCAGCCCCCCCGGAGGGGGCCTTTCCAATTCACCCCTCCACTTT. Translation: CASSPPGGGLSNSPLHF.

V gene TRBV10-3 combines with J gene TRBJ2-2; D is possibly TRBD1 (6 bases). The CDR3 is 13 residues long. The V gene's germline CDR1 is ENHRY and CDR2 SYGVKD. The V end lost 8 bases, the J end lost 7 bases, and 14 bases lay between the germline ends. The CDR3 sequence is CAIGGEGDGELFF. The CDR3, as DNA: TGTGCCATCGGTGGAGAGGGGGACGGGGAGCTGTTTTTT.

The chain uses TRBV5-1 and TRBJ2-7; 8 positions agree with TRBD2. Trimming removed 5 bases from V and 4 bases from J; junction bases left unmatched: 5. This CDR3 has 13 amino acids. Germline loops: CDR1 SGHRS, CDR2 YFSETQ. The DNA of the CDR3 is TGCGCCAGCAGTTTGACTAGCGTATACGAGCAGTACTTC. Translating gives CASSLTSVYEQYF.

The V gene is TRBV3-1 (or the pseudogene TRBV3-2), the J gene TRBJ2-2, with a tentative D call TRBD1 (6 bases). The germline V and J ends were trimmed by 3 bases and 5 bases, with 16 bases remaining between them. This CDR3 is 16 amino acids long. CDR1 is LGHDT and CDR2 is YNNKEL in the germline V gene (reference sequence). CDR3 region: CASSQGPTGRTGELFF. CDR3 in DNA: TGTGCCAGCAGCCAGGGGCCTACAGGGCGAACCGGGGAGCTGTTTTTT.

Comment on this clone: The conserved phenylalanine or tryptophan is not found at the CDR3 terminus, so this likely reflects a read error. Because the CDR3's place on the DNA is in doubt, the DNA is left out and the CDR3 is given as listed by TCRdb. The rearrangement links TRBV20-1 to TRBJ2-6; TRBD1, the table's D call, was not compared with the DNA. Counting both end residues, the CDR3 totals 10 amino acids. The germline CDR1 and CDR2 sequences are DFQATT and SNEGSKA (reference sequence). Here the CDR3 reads CSAPNGRIFG.

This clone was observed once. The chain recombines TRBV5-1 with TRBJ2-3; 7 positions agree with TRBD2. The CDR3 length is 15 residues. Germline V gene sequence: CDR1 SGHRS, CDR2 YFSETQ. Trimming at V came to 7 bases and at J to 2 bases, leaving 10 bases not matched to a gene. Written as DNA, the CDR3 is TGCGCCAGCGCCGATCAGGGAGGGTCCACAGATACGCAGTATTTT. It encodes CASADQGGSTDTQYF.

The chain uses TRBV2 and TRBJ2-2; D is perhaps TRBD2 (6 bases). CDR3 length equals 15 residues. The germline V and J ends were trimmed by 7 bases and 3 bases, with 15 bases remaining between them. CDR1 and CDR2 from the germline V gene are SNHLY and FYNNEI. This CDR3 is CASTRRDLYTGELFF. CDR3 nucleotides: TGTGCCAGCACTCGTAGGGACTTATACACCGGGGAGCTGTTTTTT.

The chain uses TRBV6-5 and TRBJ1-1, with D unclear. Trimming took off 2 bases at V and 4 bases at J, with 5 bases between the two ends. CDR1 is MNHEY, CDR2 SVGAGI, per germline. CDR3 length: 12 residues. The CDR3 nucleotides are TGTGCCAGCAGTTACGGAGGCACTGAAGCTTTCTTT. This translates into CASSYGGTEAFF.

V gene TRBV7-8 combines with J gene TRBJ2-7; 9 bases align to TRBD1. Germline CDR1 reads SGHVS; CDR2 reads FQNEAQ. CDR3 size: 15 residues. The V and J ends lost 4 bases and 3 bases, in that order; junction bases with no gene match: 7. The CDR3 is CASSSGTGISYEQYF. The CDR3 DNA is TGTGCCAGCAGCTCCGGGACAGGGATTAGCTACGAGCAGTACTTC.

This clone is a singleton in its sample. CDR3 DNA sequence: TGTGCCAGTAGTATAGCCAGGGCCCTTTACTATGGCTACACCTTC. Translation gives CASSIARALYYGYTF. The chain employs TRBV19 and TRBJ1-2, with TRBD1 as a possible D gene (5 bases). The CDR3 is made up of 15 amino acids. CDR1 and CDR2 from the germline V gene are LNHDA and SQIVND (reference sequence). V shed 1 base and J shed 3 bases, with 12 bases lying between them.

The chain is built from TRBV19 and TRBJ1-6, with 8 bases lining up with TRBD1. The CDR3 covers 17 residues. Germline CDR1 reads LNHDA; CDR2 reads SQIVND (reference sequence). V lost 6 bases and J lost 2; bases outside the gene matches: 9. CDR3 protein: CASRNRQGSAYNSPLHF. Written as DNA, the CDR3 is TGTGCCAGTAGGAATCGACAGGGGTCAGCCTATAATTCACCCCTCCACTTT. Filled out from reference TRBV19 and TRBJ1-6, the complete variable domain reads DGGITQSPKYLFRKEGQNVTLSCEQNLNHDAMYWYRQDPGQGLRLIYYSQIVNDFQKGDIAEGYSVSREKKESFPLTVTSAQKNPTAFYLCASRNRQGSAYNSPLHFGNGTRLTVT.

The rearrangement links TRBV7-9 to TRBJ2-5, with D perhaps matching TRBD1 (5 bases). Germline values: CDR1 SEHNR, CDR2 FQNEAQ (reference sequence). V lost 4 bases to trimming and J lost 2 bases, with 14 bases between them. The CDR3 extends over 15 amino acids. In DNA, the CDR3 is TGTGCCAGCAGCTATACTACAGGAGCTCAAGAGACCCAGTACTTC. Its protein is CASSYTTGAQETQYF.

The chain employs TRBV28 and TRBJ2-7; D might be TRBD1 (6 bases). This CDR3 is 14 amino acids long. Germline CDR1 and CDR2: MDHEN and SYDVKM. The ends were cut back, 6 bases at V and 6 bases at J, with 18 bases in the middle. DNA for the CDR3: TGTGCCAGCAGCCGCCCGACAGGTCCCGGCGAGCAGTACTTC. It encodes CASSRPTGPGEQYF.

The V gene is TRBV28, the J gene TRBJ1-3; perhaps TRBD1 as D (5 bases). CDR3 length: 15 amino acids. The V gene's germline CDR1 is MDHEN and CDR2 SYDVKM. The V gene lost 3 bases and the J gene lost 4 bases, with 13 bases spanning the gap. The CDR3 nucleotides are TGTGCCAGCAGTTTCAGGGAAATATCGGGAAACACCATATATTTT. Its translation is CASSFREISGNTIYF.

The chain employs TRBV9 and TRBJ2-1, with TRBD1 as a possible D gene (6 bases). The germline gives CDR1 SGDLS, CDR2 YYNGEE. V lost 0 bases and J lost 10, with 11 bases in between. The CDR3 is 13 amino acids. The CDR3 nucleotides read TGTGCCAGCAGCGTAGGGGGGCCCCAGGAGCAGTTCTTC. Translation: CASSVGGPQEQFF.

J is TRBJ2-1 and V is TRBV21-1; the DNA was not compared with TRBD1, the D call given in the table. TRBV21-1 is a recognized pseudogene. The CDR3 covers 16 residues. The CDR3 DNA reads TGTGCCACCAACGGCGGTGACAGGTGCTCCTACAATGAGCAGTTCTTC. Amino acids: CATNGGDRCSYNEQFF.

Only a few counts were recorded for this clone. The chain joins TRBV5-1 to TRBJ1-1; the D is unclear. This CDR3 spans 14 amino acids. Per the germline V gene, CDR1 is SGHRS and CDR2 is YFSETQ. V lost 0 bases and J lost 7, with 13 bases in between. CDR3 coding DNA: TGCGCCAGCAGCTTGGCAGATACCCCTTATGAAGCTTTCTTT. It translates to CASSLADTPYEAFF.

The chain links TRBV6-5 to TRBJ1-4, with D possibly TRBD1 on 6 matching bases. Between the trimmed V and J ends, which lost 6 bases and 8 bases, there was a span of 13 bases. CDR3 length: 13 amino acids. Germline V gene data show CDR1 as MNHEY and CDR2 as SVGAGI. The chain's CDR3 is CASSGQLGEKLFF. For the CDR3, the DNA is TGTGCCAGCAGCGGACAGCTTGGAGAAAAACTGTTTTTT.

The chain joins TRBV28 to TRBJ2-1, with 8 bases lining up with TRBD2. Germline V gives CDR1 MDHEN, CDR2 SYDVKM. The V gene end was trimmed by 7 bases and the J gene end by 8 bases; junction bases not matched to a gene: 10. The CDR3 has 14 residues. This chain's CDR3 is CASTQSGGLDEQFF. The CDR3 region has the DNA TGTGCCAGCACCCAATCGGGAGGGCTTGATGAGCAGTTCTTC.

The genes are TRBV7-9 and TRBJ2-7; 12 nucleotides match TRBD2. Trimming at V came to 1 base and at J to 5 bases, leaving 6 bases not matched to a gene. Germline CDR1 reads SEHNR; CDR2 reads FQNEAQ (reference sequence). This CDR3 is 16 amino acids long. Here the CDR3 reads CASSLGLAGEWDEQYF. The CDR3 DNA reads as TGTGCCAGCAGCTTAGGACTAGCGGGGGAATGGGACGAGCAGTACTTC.